This T cell receptor (beta chain) was found in a study of human T cells and chemical hapten exposure. This CDR3 has 15 amino acids. V lost 1 base, J lost 4 bases, and 11 bases lay in between. The germline CDR1 and CDR2 sequences are SGHTA and FQGNSA. TCRdb recomputed calls from the RACE reads with MiXCR, one row per CDR3 protein. Found here are just under 350,000 distinct CDR3 sequences, 6% to 8.5% of them singletons; the top ten hold around 8.2%. Time point denoted: patch test 1, 2 weeks after DPC sensitization. As for treatment: therapeutic diphenylcyclopropenone sensitization with weekly scalp DPC.

This specimen was whole blood, taken in connection with sensitization to the hapten diphenylcyclopropenone (DPC). The sequence was collected from a woman between 18 and 29 years old with alopecia areata. Some clones in this sample may be carry-over from other donors' samples. The rearrangement joins TRBV7-2 to TRBJ1-5, with D uncertain. DNA of the CDR3: TGTGCCAGCAGCTTAGGCTCGAGTGGTAATCAGCCCCAGCATTTT. This codes for CASSLGSSGNQPQHF.